This T cell receptor (beta chain) came from a study of CD8 T cells in ankylosing spondylitis. Only a few counts were recorded for this clonotype. The CDR3 contains 15 residues. In germline, CDR1 is SGHDT, CDR2 YYEEEE. Trimming took off 4 bases at V and 6 bases at J, with 19 bases between the two ends. It was by quantitative 5'-RACE with molecular barcodes that TCR beta libraries were made. Using its own MiXCR run on the 5' RACE reads, TCRdb lists one record per CDR3 protein. The table shows around 300,000 distinct CDR3 sequences, with roughly 10% occurring only once. Material for sequencing was blood, either unsorted or a sorted T cell fraction (not recorded which). The clonotype comes from a female donor with ankylosing spondylitis or in good health (not recorded which). V and J are TRBV5-6 and TRBJ1-1; a possible D gene is TRBD1 (6 bases). CDR3 coding DNA: TGTGCCAGCAGCCGAGGGGGAATACAGGGAGCTGAAGCTTTCTTT. It yields the protein CASSRGGIQGAEAFF. Combining the CDR3 with reference TRBV5-6 and TRBJ1-1 gives the whole variable domain DAGVTQSPTHLIKTRGQQVTLRCSPKSGHDTVSWYQQALGQGPQFIFQYYEEEERQRGNFPDRFSGHQFPNYSSELNVNALLLGDSALYLCASSRGGIQGAEAFFGQGTRLTVV.